The 21 T cell receptor beta chains listed next were all sequenced from one sample in a study of shared clonotypes between healthy human individuals. In the naive CD8 group, cells lacked CD45RO and were positively selected for CCR7, so terminally differentiated effector memory CD45RA+ cells were left out. Method: immunoSEQ multiplex PCR; TCRdb's copy keeps in-frame clones and lacks some. Of around 1,900,000 clones in the sample, just under 95% are singletons; the top ten hold approximately 1.6%. The material sequenced was naive CD8+ T cells from PBMCs. The receptors here all came from a man aged 18 to 29 in good health. Some clones in this sample may be carry-over from other donors' samples.

J is TRBJ2-2 and V is TRBV2; tentative D call: TRBD1 (5 bases). V was trimmed by 2 bases and J by 2 bases, leaving 15 bases between them. Germline V gene data show CDR1 as SNHLY and CDR2 as FYNNEI. This CDR3 has 17 amino acids. As DNA, the CDR3 is TGTGCCAGCAGTGAAAGGCCGCAGGGTTTTAACACCGGGGAGCTGTTTTTT. Its protein is CASSERPQGFNTGELFF.

This clone was observed a single time. The chain has TRBV5-1 and TRBJ2-1; 8 positions agree with TRBD1. This CDR3 comprises 15 residues. Germline CDR1 SGHRS, CDR2 YFSETQ. J lost 3 bases, V lost 3 bases, and 5 bases had no gene match. CDR3 sequence: CASSSPGQVYNEQFF. The CDR3, as DNA: TGCGCCAGCAGCTCTCCGGGACAGGTCTACAATGAGCAGTTCTTC.

This chain uses TRBV7-8 with TRBJ1-2; 7 nucleotides line up with TRBD1. Looked up from germline, CDR1 is SGHVS and CDR2 is FQNEAQ. V trimming: 3 bases; J trimming: 6 bases; junction bases outside the gene matches: 13. This CDR3 spans 16 amino acids. The CDR3, as DNA: TGTGCCAGCAGCTTTGGCATAGGGGGCGAGGAGAATGGCTACACCTTC. This sequence encodes CASSFGIGGEENGYTF.

The chain couples TRBV7-7 to TRBJ2-7; D gene uncertain. Trimming stripped 2 bases from V and 5 bases from J, with 13 bases between. The germline CDR1 and CDR2 sequences are SSHAT and FNYEAQ (reference sequence). The CDR3 is 14 residues long. CDR3 residues: CASSLLGNTDEQYF. The CDR3 DNA reads TGTGCCAGCAGCTTATTGGGGAACACTGACGAGCAGTACTTC.

This clone was detected only once. The chain is built from TRBV7-9 and TRBJ1-5; TRBD1 matches at 10 bases. Germline V lookup: CDR1 SEHNR, CDR2 FQNEAQ (reference sequence). CDR3 length: 15 amino acids. V was pared by 5 bases and J by 4 bases, with 5 bases of the junction left unmatched. The CDR3, as DNA: TGTGCCAGCAGCCCCGGGACAGGGGCAAATCAGCCCCAGCATTTT. Translating it yields CASSPGTGANQPQHF.

This clone came up a few times. The chain links TRBV14 to TRBJ1-2; tentatively, D is TRBD1 (5 bases). Germline CDR1 reads SGHDN; CDR2 reads FVKESK. V was pared by 5 bases and J by 6 bases, with 16 bases between. This CDR3 contains 14 residues. For the CDR3, the DNA is TGTGCCAGCAGCTCCGGCCGAAGGGGCGATGGCTACACCTTC. It specifies CASSSGRRGDGYTF. Full variable domain (rest looked up from reference TRBV14 and TRBJ1-2): EAGVTQFPSHSVIEKGQTVTLRCDPISGHDNLYWYRRVMGKEIKFLLHFVKESKQDESGMPNNRFLAERTGGTYSTLKVQPAELEDSGVYFCASSSGRRGDGYTFGSGTRLTVV.

CDR3 amino acids: CASSQSNLAGGLGETQYF. CDR3 nucleotide sequence: TGCGCCAGCAGTCAATCGAACCTAGCGGGAGGGTTGGGAGAGACCCAGTACTTC. The rearrangement links TRBV23-1 to TRBJ2-5, with TRBD2 matching over 12 bases. TRBV23-1 is known as an ORF, though its function is uncertain. The CDR3 totals 18 residues. V gave up 0 bases and J gave up 4 bases; unmatched junction bases: 9.

CDR3 nucleotide sequence: TGTGCCAGCAGTCCCCGGGACAGGTTGGATGAGCAGTTCTTC. It encodes CASSPRDRLDEQFF. The chain has TRBV2 and TRBJ2-1; TRBD1 aligns across 8 bases. Trimming cost V 5 bases and J 8 bases; bases outside gene matches: 8. From germline, CDR1 is SNHLY and CDR2 FYNNEI. This CDR3 is built from 14 residues.

The rearrangement uses TRBV19 and TRBJ2-7; the match to TRBD2 covers 7 bases. This CDR3 has 16 residues. The ends lost 7 bases at V and 3 bases at J; junction bases unmatched: 15. Germline CDR1 reads LNHDA; CDR2 reads SQIVND (reference sequence). The CDR3 bases are TGTGCCAGTACCCCAAGGGTGGGACTACCAGTCTACGAGCAGTACTTC. Translation gives CASTPRVGLPVYEQYF.

This chain uses TRBV6-1 with TRBJ2-7, with D perhaps matching TRBD2 (7 bases). CDR1 and CDR2 from the germline V gene are MNHNS and SASEGT. With 1 base removed from V and 9 bases from J, the gap between germline ends came to 19 bases. The CDR3 is 15 amino acids. The DNA of the CDR3 is TGTGCCAGCAGTGAAGATAGGGGGGGAGTACGAGCGCAGTACTTC. Encoded protein: CASSEDRGGVRAQYF.

The J gene is TRBJ1-1, the V gene TRBV30; no firm D call. V dropped 4 bases and J dropped 1 base, with 10 bases sitting between them. From germline, CDR1 is GTSNPN and CDR2 SVGIG (reference sequence). This CDR3 region has 13 residues. The DNA for the CDR3 is TGTGCCTGGACGTTAGTATCGAACACTGAAGCTTTCTTT. It translates to CAWTLVSNTEAFF. Together with reference TRBV30 and TRBJ1-1, the CDR3 gives the full variable domain: SQTIHQWPATLVQPVGSPLSLECTVEGTSNPNLYWYRQAAGRGLQLLFYSVGIGQISSEVPQNLSASRPQDRQFILSSKKLLLSDSGFYLCAWTLVSNTEAFFGQGTRLTVV.

This chain uses TRBV19 with TRBJ2-7, with TRBD2 matching 11 bases. Germline CDR1 is LNHDA and CDR2 is SQIVND (reference sequence). The length of the CDR3 is 15 residues. V was clipped by 5 bases and J by 5 bases; unmatched bases: 8. CDR3 in amino acids: CASSLLAGAFHEQYF. For the CDR3, the DNA is TGTGCCAGTAGTCTACTAGCGGGAGCATTCCACGAGCAGTACTTC.

V is TRBV6-5 and J is TRBJ1-4; no definite D call. Per germline, CDR1 MNHEY and CDR2 SVGAGI. This CDR3 has 14 amino acids. Trimming removed 5 bases at V and 8 bases at J, with 15 bases between. The CDR3 here is CASSVRAPGEKLFF. CDR3 DNA sequence: TGTGCCAGCAGTGTACGGGCTCCGGGGGAAAAACTGTTTTTT.

The rearrangement links TRBV10-3 to TRBJ2-2; D unclear. The CDR3 contains 16 residues. The germline V and J ends were trimmed by 3 bases and 6 bases, with 17 bases remaining between them. Germline V gives CDR1 ENHRY, CDR2 SYGVKD. CDR3 residues: CAISDPSVGMAGELFF. DNA of the CDR3: TGTGCCATCAGTGACCCTTCCGTAGGTATGGCCGGGGAGCTGTTTTTT.

V and J are TRBV28 and TRBJ2-1; the match to TRBD1 covers 7 bases. Germline V lookup: CDR1 MDHEN, CDR2 SYDVKM. The J segment lost 5 bases and the V segment lost 6 bases, leaving 22 bases of the junction unmatched. This CDR3 is 19 amino acids long. CDR3 protein: CASSLPLGWTGNSNNEQFF. The CDR3 DNA sequence: TGTGCCAGCAGCCTACCCCTGGGCTGGACAGGAAACTCAAACAATGAGCAGTTCTTC.

V usage is TRBV20-1 and J usage is TRBJ2-7; D is possibly TRBD1 (6 bases). V gave up 7 bases and J gave up 2 bases, with 9 bases separating them. The germline CDR1 and CDR2 sequences are DFQATT and SNEGSKA (reference sequence). This CDR3 comprises 11 residues. This chain's CDR3 is CSVRDTYEQYF. The CDR3 region has the DNA TGCAGTGTTCGGGACACCTACGAGCAGTACTTC.

About this clone: This CDR3 is also generated by other DNA sequences in the sample. The CDR3 region is CASSVYGSEQETQYF. In DNA, the CDR3 is TGTGCCAGCAGCGTATATGGCAGCGAACAAGAGACCCAGTACTTC. The J gene is TRBJ2-5, the V gene TRBV9; no firm D call. This CDR3 is 15 amino acids long. Per germline, CDR1 SGDLS and CDR2 YYNGEE. V shed 1 base and J shed 2 bases, with 12 bases lying between them.

This chain links TRBV28 with TRBJ2-2, with D maybe TRBD2 (5 bases). This CDR3 spans 15 amino acids. V was cut by 8 bases and J by 1 base, with 14 bases left in between. Germline CDR1 and CDR2: MDHEN and SYDVKM. The CDR3 reads CASGGLTWNTGELFF. Written as DNA, the CDR3 is TGTGCCAGCGGTGGACTGACCTGGAACACCGGGGAGCTGTTTTTT.

This chain links TRBV4-1 with TRBJ2-7; maybe TRBD1 (6 bases). Germline CDR1 is MGHRA and CDR2 is YSYEKL. This CDR3 contains 17 residues. V lost 1 base to trimming and J lost 0 bases, with 16 bases between them. This chain's CDR3 is CASSQVGYRASSYEQYF. CDR3 nucleotide sequence: TGCGCCAGCAGCCAAGTAGGGTACAGGGCTTCCTCCTACGAGCAGTACTTC.

Points on this clone: The same CDR3 can be traced to other DNA sequences in this sample. The gene calls are TRBV7-3 and TRBJ2-5; D gene ambiguous. The CDR3 is 13 amino acids. CDR1 and CDR2 from the germline V gene are SGHTA and FQGTGA. With 1 base removed from V and 5 bases from J, the gap between germline ends came to 8 bases. CDR3 residues: CASSLNGAETQYF. For the CDR3, the DNA is TGTGCCAGCAGCTTAAACGGCGCGGAGACCCAGTACTTC.

This chain connects TRBV7-9 to TRBJ2-3; D remains ambiguous. This CDR3 has 14 residues. Trimming pared 0 bases from V and 4 bases from J, leaving 8 bases between. CDR1 SEHNR and CDR2 FQNEAQ come from the germline V gene (reference sequence). The CDR3 DNA is TGTGCCAGCAGCTTAGCTACGCAGTCAGATACGCAGTATTTT. Encoded protein: CASSLATQSDTQYF.